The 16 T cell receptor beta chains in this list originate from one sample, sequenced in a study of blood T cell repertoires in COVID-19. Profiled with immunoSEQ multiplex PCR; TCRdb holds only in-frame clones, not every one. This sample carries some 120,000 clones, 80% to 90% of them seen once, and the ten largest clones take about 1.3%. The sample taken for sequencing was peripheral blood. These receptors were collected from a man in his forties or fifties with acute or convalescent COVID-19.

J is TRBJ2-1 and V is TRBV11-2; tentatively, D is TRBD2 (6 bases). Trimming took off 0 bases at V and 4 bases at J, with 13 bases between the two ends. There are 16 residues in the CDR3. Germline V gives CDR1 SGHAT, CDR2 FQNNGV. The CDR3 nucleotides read TGTGCCAGCAGCTTAGATGGGGGACTTAGATACAATGAGCAGTTCTTC. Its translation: CASSLDGGLRYNEQFF.

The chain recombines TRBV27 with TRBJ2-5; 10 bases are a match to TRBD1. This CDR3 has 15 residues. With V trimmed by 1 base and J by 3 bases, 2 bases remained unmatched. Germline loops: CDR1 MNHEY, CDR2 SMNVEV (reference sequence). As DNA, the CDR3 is TGTGCCAGCAGTTTATTAGGGACAGGGGAAGAGACCCAGTACTTC. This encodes CASSLLGTGEETQYF.

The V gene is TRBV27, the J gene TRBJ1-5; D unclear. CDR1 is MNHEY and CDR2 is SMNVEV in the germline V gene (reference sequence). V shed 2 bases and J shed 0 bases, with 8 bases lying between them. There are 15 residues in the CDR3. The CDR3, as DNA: TGTGCCAGCAGTTTAACTAGACCTAGCAATCAGCCCCAGCATTTT. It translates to CASSLTRPSNQPQHF.

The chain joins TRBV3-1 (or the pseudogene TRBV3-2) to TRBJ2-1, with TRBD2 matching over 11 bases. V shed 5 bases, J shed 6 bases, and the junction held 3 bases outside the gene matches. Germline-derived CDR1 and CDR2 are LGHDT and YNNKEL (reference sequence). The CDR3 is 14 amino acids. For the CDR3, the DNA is TGTGCCAGCAGCGGCCTAGCGGGGGGCAATGAGCAGTTCTTC. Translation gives CASSGLAGGNEQFF.

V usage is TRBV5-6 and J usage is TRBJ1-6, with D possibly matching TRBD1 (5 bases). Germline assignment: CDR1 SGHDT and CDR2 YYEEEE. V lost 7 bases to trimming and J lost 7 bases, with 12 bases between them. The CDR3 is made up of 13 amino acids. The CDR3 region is CASCETANSPLHF. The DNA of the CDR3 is TGTGCCAGCTGTGAGACAGCGAATTCACCCCTCCACTTT.

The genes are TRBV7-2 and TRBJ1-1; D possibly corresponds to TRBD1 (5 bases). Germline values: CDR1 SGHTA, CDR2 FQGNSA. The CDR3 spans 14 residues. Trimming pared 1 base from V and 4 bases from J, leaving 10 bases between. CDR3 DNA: TGTGCCAGCAGCTTAGTCCAGGGCCGCACTGAAGCTTTCTTT. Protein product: CASSLVQGRTEAFF.

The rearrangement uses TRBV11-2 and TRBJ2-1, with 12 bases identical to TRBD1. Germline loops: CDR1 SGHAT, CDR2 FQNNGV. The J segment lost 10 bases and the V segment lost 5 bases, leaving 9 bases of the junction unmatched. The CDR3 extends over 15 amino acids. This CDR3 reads CASSRDRGRLKEQFF. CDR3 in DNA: TGTGCCAGCAGCCGGGACAGGGGGCGTCTGAAGGAGCAGTTCTTC. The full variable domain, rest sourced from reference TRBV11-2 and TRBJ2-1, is EAGVAQSPRYKIIEKRQSVAFWCNPISGHATLYWYQQILGQGPKLLIQFQNNGVVDDSQLPKDRFSAERLKGVDSTLKIQPAKLEDSAVYLCASSRDRGRLKEQFFGPGTRLTVL.

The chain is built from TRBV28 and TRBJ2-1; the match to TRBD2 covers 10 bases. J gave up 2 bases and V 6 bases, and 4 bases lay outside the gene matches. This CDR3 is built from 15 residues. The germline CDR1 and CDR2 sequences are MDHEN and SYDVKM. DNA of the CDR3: TGTGCCAGCAGCCCAACTAGCGGGGCCTACAATGAGCAGTTCTTC. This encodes CASSPTSGAYNEQFF.

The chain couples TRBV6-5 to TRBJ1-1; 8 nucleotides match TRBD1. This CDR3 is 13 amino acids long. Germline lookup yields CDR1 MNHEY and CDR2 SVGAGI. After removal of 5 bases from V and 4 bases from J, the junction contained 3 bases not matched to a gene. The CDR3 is CASSKDRATEAFF. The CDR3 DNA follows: TGTGCCAGCAGTAAGGACAGGGCCACTGAAGCTTTCTTT.

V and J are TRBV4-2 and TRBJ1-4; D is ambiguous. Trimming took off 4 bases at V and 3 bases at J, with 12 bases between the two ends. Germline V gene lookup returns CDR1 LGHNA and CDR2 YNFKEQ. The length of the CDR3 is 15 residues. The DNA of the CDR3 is TGTGCCAGCAGCCTAAACAGCAACTCTAATGAAAAACTGTTTTTT. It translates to CASSLNSNSNEKLFF.

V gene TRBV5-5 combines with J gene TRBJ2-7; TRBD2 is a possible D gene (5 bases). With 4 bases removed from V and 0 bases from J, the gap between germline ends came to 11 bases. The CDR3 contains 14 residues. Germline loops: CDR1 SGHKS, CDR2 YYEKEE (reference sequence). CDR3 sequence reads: CASSPVGSSYEQYF. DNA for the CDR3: TGTGCCAGCAGCCCGGTAGGGAGCTCCTACGAGCAGTACTTC.

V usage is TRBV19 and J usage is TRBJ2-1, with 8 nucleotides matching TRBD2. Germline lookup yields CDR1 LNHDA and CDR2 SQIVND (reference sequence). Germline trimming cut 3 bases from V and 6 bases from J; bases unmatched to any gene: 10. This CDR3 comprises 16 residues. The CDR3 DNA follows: TGTGCCAGTAGTATCTGGCCCAGCGGGGGCCGCAATGAGCAGTTCTTC. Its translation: CASSIWPSGGRNEQFF.

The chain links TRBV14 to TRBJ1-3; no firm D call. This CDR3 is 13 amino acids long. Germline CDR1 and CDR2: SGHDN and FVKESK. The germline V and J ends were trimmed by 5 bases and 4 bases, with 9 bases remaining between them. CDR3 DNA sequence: TGTGCCAGCAGCACCTATTCGGGAAACACCATATATTTT. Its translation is CASSTYSGNTIYF.

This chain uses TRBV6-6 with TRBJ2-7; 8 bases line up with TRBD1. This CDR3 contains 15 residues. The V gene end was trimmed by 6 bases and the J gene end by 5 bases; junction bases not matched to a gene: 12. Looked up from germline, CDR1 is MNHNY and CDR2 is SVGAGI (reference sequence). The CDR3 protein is CASRLGQGGNHEQYF. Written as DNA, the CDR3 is TGTGCCAGCAGGCTCGGACAGGGTGGGAACCACGAGCAGTACTTC.

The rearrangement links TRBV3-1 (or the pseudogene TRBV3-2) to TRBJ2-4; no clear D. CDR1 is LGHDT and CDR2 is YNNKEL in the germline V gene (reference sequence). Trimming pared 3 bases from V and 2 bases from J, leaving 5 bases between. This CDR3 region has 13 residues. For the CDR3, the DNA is TGTGCCAGCAGCCAGAGGACCAAAAACATTCAGTACTTC. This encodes CASSQRTKNIQYF.

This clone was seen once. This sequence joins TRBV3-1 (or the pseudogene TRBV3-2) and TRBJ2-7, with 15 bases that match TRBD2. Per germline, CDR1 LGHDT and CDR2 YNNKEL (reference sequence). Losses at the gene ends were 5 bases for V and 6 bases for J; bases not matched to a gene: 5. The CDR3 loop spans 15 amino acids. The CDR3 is CASSLGLAGGGEQYF. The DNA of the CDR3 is TGTGCCAGCAGCTTGGGACTAGCGGGAGGTGGCGAGCAGTACTTC.